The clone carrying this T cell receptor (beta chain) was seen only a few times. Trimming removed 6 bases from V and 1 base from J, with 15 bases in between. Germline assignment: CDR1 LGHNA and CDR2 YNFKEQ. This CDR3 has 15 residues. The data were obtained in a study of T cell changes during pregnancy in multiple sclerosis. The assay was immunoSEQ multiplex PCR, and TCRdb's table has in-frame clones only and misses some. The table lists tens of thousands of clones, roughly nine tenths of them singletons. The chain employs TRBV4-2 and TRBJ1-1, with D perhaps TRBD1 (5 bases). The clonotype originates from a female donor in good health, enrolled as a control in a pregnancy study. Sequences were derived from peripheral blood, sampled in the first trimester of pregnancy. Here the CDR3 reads CASSPRQQSNTEAFF. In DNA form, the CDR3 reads TGTGCCAGCAGTCCCAGACAGCAATCGAACACTGAAGCTTTCTTT.